This T cell receptor (beta chain) was captured in a study of blood T cell repertoires in COVID-19. Study context: The origin of the acute and convalescent COVID-19 samples was the United States, Italy and Spain. PBMCs, B-cell-depleted T cells, or T cells were the source of the cDNA or gDNA that made up the material.

As handled by the study authors: Amplification from reference gene primers served as the basis for estimated nucleated cell counts. Produced via immunoSEQ multiplex PCR; TCRdb's table is partial and in-frame only. The V and J calls and the clone size are those of that table, but D and trimming were determined from the DNA. The table lists approximately 230,000 clones, 83% of them singletons. Germline V gene data show CDR1 as MDHEN and CDR2 as SYDVKM. V gave up 1 base and J gave up 1 base, with 7 bases separating them. The CDR3 loop spans 14 amino acids. J is TRBJ1-1 and V is TRBV28; the D gene is possibly TRBD1 (6 bases). The sample comprised peripheral blood. The receptor comes from a man older than 75 with acute or convalescent COVID-19. This CDR3 reads CASSLSGQNTEAFF. The CDR3 DNA reads as TGTGCCAGCAGTTTATCGGGACAGAACACTGAAGCTTTCTTT.